These 22 T cell receptor beta chains were all obtained from the same sample, sequenced in a study of blood T cell repertoires in COVID-19. Produced via immunoSEQ multiplex PCR; TCRdb's table is partial and in-frame only. The data show over 150,000 clones, 70% to 90% seen once. Sequencing input: peripheral blood. These receptors were taken from a man in his 60s with COVID-19, enrolled during active disease.

V is TRBV7-2 and J is TRBJ2-5, with D perhaps TRBD1 (6 bases). With 5 bases removed from V and 2 bases from J, the gap between germline ends came to 9 bases. The CDR3 is 13 amino acids. Germline assignment: CDR1 SGHTA and CDR2 FQGNSA. In nucleotides, the CDR3 is TGTGCCAGCAGCGTGGGACAACAAGAGACCCAGTACTTC. Its protein is CASSVGQQETQYF.

The chain recombines TRBV6-5 with TRBJ1-2; 10 nucleotides line up with TRBD1. CDR1 MNHEY and CDR2 SVGAGI come from the germline V gene. Trimming at V came to 8 bases and at J to 3 bases, leaving 9 bases not matched to a gene. This CDR3 has 15 residues. The CDR3 region is CASDFRDRGHYGYTF. DNA for the CDR3: TGTGCCAGCGACTTCCGGGACAGGGGCCACTATGGCTACACCTTC.

The gene calls are TRBV3-1 (or the pseudogene TRBV3-2) and TRBJ2-1; TRBD1 agrees at 11 bases. The CDR3 covers 15 residues. The junction had 4 bases not matched to a gene; V was cut back by 2 bases and J by 7 bases. From germline, CDR1 is LGHDT and CDR2 YNNKEL (reference sequence). DNA for the CDR3: TGTGCCAGCAGCCAAAGGGGGACAGGGGGTAATGAGCAGTTCTTC. This translates into CASSQRGTGGNEQFF.

This clone was detected only once. CDR3 sequence: CASSLSGGVNTQYF. DNA for the CDR3: TGTGCCAGCAGCCTTTCGGGGGGCGTAAATACGCAGTATTTT. The chain combines TRBV7-9 with TRBJ2-3; perhaps TRBD2 as D (7 bases). Germline loops: CDR1 SEHNR, CDR2 FQNEAQ (reference sequence). The V end was cut by 5 bases, the J end by 7 bases, with 16 bases between. CDR3 length: 14 amino acids. Full variable domain (missing parts from reference TRBV7-9 and TRBJ2-3): DTGVSQNPRHKITKRGQNVTFRCDPISEHNRLYWYRQTLGQGPEFLTYFQNEAQLEKSRLLSDRFSAERPKGSFSTLEIQRTEQGDSAMYLCASSLSGGVNTQYFGPGTRLTVL.

The rearrangement uses TRBV12-5 and TRBJ1-5; 9 bases align to TRBD1. V dropped 5 bases and J dropped 6; count of bases not matched to a gene: 8. The CDR3 sequence is 15 residues long. Germline-derived CDR1 and CDR2 are LGHNT and FRNRAP. The CDR3: CASGLQTGGAQPQHF. The CDR3 DNA reads as TGTGCTAGTGGTCTACAGACAGGGGGGGCTCAGCCCCAGCATTTT. The complete variable domain, with remaining parts taken from reference TRBV12-5 and TRBJ1-5, reads DARVTQTPRHKVTEMGQEVTMRCQPILGHNTVFWYRQTMMQGLELLAYFRNRAPLDDSGMPKDRFSAEMPDATLATLKIQPSEPRDSAVYFCASGLQTGGAQPQHFGDGTRLSIL.

The chain carries TRBV19 and TRBJ1-5, with 7 bases fitting TRBD1. V shed 5 bases, J shed 6 bases, and the junction held 7 bases outside the gene matches. CDR3 length: 14 residues. CDR1 and CDR2 from the germline V gene are LNHDA and SQIVND (reference sequence). The CDR3 DNA reads TGTGCCAGTAGTCCGGTAGGGGGCGGTCAGCCCCAGCATTTT. Protein sequence: CASSPVGGGQPQHF.

Regarding this clone: The germline gene is not matched at one end of the junction; a read error may be the cause. The chain employs TRBV7-7 and TRBJ1-4; 7 bases agree with TRBD1. CDR3 length: 15 residues. Germline assignment: CDR1 SSHAT and CDR2 FNYEAQ (reference sequence). The CDR3 reads CASSKQGTFNEKLFF. In DNA form, the CDR3 reads TGTGCTAGCAGCAAACAGGGGACCTTTAATGAAAAACTGTTTTTT.

The V and J genes are TRBV7-2 and TRBJ1-2, with 7 bases that match TRBD1. V was pared by 5 bases and J by 8 bases, with 5 bases of the junction left unmatched. There are 12 residues in the CDR3. Per the germline V gene, CDR1 is SGHTA and CDR2 is FQGNSA. This CDR3 reads CASSPTGAGYTF. The CDR3 nucleotides are TGTGCCAGCAGCCCCACAGGGGCGGGCTACACCTTC.

The V and J genes are TRBV9 and TRBJ1-1, with 7 bases fitting TRBD1. Germline assignment: CDR1 SGDLS and CDR2 YYNGEE. The junction had 5 bases not matched to a gene; V was cut back by 3 bases and J by 0 bases. The CDR3 runs 15 residues. The CDR3 loop reads CASSGITGVNTEAFF. The CDR3 DNA sequence: TGTGCCAGCAGCGGAATAACAGGGGTGAACACTGAAGCTTTCTTT. The full variable domain, rest sourced from reference TRBV9 and TRBJ1-1, is DSGVTQTPKHLITATGQRVTLRCSPRSGDLSVYWYQQSLDQGLQFLIQYYNGEERAKGNILERFSAQQFPDLHSELNLSSLELGDSALYFCASSGITGVNTEAFFGQGTRLTVV.

The J gene is TRBJ2-3, the V gene TRBV2, with a weak D call TRBD2 (5 bases). Trimming took 6 bases from V and 1 from J, leaving 14 bases between them. In germline, CDR1 is SNHLY, CDR2 FYNNEI. CDR3 length: 15 amino acids. CDR3: CASRRRSGGTDTQYF. The CDR3, as DNA: TGTGCCAGCAGGAGGAGAAGCGGCGGCACAGATACGCAGTATTTT.

Details on this clone: Distinct nucleotide sequences in the sample also encode this CDR3. The rearrangement joins TRBV5-1 to TRBJ1-2; D call uncertain. This CDR3 has 13 residues. The germline V gene encodes CDR1 SGHRS and CDR2 YFSETQ. Trimming took off 4 bases at V and 3 bases at J, with 10 bases between the two ends. For the CDR3, the DNA is TGCGCCAGCAGCCTGGACGGAGACTATGGCTACACCTTC. Translation gives CASSLDGDYGYTF.

The chain employs TRBV19 and TRBJ1-1, with a tentative D call TRBD1 (6 bases). The CDR3 is 16 residues long. Germline CDR1 reads LNHDA; CDR2 reads SQIVND (reference sequence). Deletions cut 9 bases from V and 7 bases from J, with 27 bases between. The CDR3 loop is CARQSATRGAANEAFF. Here the CDR3 DNA reads TGTGCCAGACAATCAGCTACTCGGGGGGCCGCAAATGAAGCTTTCTTT.

The gene calls are TRBV4-1 and TRBJ2-2; 9 bases align to TRBD1. The CDR3 runs 15 residues. V shed 6 bases, J shed 4 bases, and the junction held 6 bases outside the gene matches. CDR1 is MGHRA, CDR2 YSYEKL, per germline. CDR3 amino acids: CASRYGTGLTGELFF. The CDR3 DNA is TGCGCCAGCAGATATGGGACAGGGCTCACCGGGGAGCTGTTTTTT.

V is TRBV5-1 and J is TRBJ2-5; 10 positions match TRBD1. The V segment lost 0 bases and the J segment 4 bases; nucleotides outside the gene matches: 6. The germline V gene encodes CDR1 SGHRS and CDR2 YFSETQ. The CDR3 consists of 16 residues. CDR3 coding DNA: TGCGCCAGCAGCTTGGGGGGACAGGGGTCCAGAGAGACCCAGTACTTC. Encoded protein: CASSLGGQGSRETQYF.

The chain is built from TRBV7-8 and TRBJ2-7, with D hard to call. Germline loops: CDR1 SGHVS, CDR2 FQNEAQ. Trimming took 1 base from V and 1 from J, leaving 14 bases between them. The CDR3 covers 16 residues. The CDR3 bases are TGTGCCAGCAGCTTAGGCTCAGCGCAACTATCCTACGAGCAGTACTTC. It yields the protein CASSLGSAQLSYEQYF.

CDR3 sequence reads: CASSPRTGSTDTQYF. DNA of the CDR3: TGTGCCAGCAGCCCAAGAACGGGGAGCACAGATACGCAGTATTTT. The chain carries TRBV7-8 and TRBJ2-3; the D gene is possibly TRBD2 (5 bases). This CDR3 comprises 15 residues. V was clipped by 5 bases and J by 0 bases, with 12 bases between them. Germline V gene sequence: CDR1 SGHVS, CDR2 FQNEAQ.

A word on this clone: Other nucleotide sequences from this sample produce the same CDR3. This chain links TRBV5-6 with TRBJ1-6, with a tentative D call TRBD1 (6 bases). V shed 1 base and J shed 5 bases, with 10 bases lying between them. The CDR3 length is 15 residues. Germline CDR1 and CDR2: SGHDT and YYEEEE. CDR3 residues: CASSLYQGNNSPLHF. In nucleotides, the CDR3 is TGTGCCAGCAGCTTGTATCAGGGGAATAATTCACCCCTCCACTTT.

CDR3 protein: CASRYPGSPSPQHF. In DNA, the CDR3 is TGTGCCAGCAGGTACCCCGGGTCCCCTTCTCCCCAGCATTTT. The chain joins TRBV28 to TRBJ1-5; no clear D. CDR1 and CDR2 from the germline V gene are MDHEN and SYDVKM. Trimming shortened V by 6 bases and J by 10 bases, and 19 bases separated the two germline ends. The CDR3 loop spans 14 amino acids. Combining the CDR3 with reference TRBV28 and TRBJ1-5 gives the whole variable domain DVKVTQSSRYLVKRTGEKVFLECVQDMDHENMFWYRQDPGLGLRLIYFSYDVKMKEKGDIPEGYSVSREKKERFSLILESASTNQTSMYLCASRYPGSPSPQHFGDGTRLSIL.

This chain uses TRBV9 with TRBJ1-6, with TRBD1 matching 8 bases. Germline assignment: CDR1 SGDLS and CDR2 YYNGEE. The length of the CDR3 is 15 residues. V was clipped by 3 bases and J by 10 bases; unmatched bases: 9. The CDR3 region has the DNA TGTGCCAGCAGCGCCGGGACAGGAGTAAAGTCACCCCTCCACTTT. This encodes CASSAGTGVKSPLHF.

The V and J genes are TRBV18 and TRBJ2-7; TRBD1 agrees at 7 bases. CDR1 is KGHSH and CDR2 is LQKENI in the germline V gene. Trimming took 3 bases from V and 4 from J; bases not matched to a gene: 12. This CDR3 has 16 amino acids. The CDR3 sequence: CASSPFGQGVIYEQYF. The CDR3 DNA is TGTGCCAGCTCACCCTTCGGTCAGGGGGTTATTTACGAGCAGTACTTC. Drawing the rest from reference TRBV18 and TRBJ2-7, the complete variable domain is NAGVMQNPRHLVRRRGQEARLRCSPMKGHSHVYWYRQLPEEGLKFMVYLQKENIIDESGMPKERFSAEFPKEGPSILRIQQVVRGDSAAYFCASSPFGQGVIYEQYFGPGTRLTVT.

The chain joins TRBV6-2 or TRBV6-3 to TRBJ1-1, with D possibly matching TRBD1 (5 bases). The germline CDR1 and CDR2 sequences are MNHEY and SVGEGT. This CDR3 spans 17 amino acids. Trimming removed 3 bases from V and 4 bases from J, with 21 bases in between. CDR3 nucleotide sequence: TGTGCCAGCAGTTATCAGGGTCTCGCCCTACCGGGCACTGAAGCTTTCTTT. Translation gives CASSYQGLALPGTEAFF.

The chain recombines TRBV6-6 with TRBJ1-2; D is ambiguous. The CDR3 covers 16 residues. The V gene lost 2 bases and the J gene lost 4 bases, with 17 bases spanning the gap. Germline loops: CDR1 MNHNY, CDR2 SVGAGI (reference sequence). CDR3 residues: CASSYGRERTFYGYTF. The CDR3 region has the DNA TGTGCCAGCAGTTACGGGAGAGAGCGTACATTCTATGGCTACACCTTC.